This TCR beta chain derives from a study of blood T cell repertoires in COVID-19 (dated by TCRdb to about 2020). About the study as a whole: Collaborator samples came from the United States, Italy and Spain and covered acute and convalescent phases of COVID-19. The prospective study material was composed of cDNA or gDNA derived from T cells, B-cell-depleted T cells, or PBMCs. Subjects who had been exposed to COVID-19, were actively infected with it, or had recovered from it provided the deeply sampled blood TCRbeta repertoires that made up the dataset. The repertoires were released in a freely available public database intended as a resource for research on the immune response to SARS-CoV-2. The samples were drawn from the first 160 participants of the ongoing ImmuneRACE study and from 1,254 subjects provided by 6 global collaborators. Sample metadata almost always included a de-identified subject ID, COVID-19 status, age in years and sex. Where HLA class I and class II types were available, the types were taken from metadata supplied by the sample provider, not from assay-based typing.

TCRbeta CDR3 regions were amplified from genomic DNA by means of the immunoSEQ Assay, a bias-controlled multiplex PCR. On the study's bioinformatics: Nucleated cell counts per sample were estimated from amplification of reference gene primers within the assay. Sequence reads were collapsed and filtered to measure the absolute abundance of every unique TCRbeta CDR3 rearrangement. For each sample, productive Simpson clonality was calculated as the square root of Simpson's diversity index across productive rearrangements. TCRdb holds this immuneACCESS table with in-frame rearrangements only. Some clones are missing; in checked studies, unresolved V genes explain under half, and the rest has no known cause. That table gives V, J and clone size, and the DNA gave D and trimming. For this sample the table gives 70,000 to 85,000 clones, of which about nine tenths were detected only once. The top ten hold approximately 2.9% of the sample.

The germline V gene (reference sequence) sets CDR1 to LNHDA and CDR2 to SQIVND. V is shortened by 4 bases, J by 6 bases, and the region joining them spans 15 bases. The CDR3 measures 14 amino acids from cysteine to phenylalanine. The CDR3 DNA has 42 bases and is translated from base 1. Collaborating institutions collected whole blood in K2EDTA tubes following their own protocols. For TCRbeta analysis, collaborator samples were shipped as frozen whole blood, as isolated PBMCs, or as DNA extracted from either sample type. Study-wide findings and limitations: The amount of clinical and demographic metadata varied by source and participant and was provided uncurated.

On this clone itself: What antigen it recognizes has not been identified. The input lacks base qualities; no much larger clone sits a single base away.

This sequence originates from a woman aged 50 to 65 with active or convalescent COVID-19. Sequencing used peripheral blood. Here the chain combines TRBV19 and TRBJ1-1, with TRBD1 as a weak D call on 6 bases. The DNA sequence follows: TGTGCCAGTAGTACCACAGGGATTCACGCTGAAGCTTTCTTT. This encodes CASSTTGIHAEAFF.